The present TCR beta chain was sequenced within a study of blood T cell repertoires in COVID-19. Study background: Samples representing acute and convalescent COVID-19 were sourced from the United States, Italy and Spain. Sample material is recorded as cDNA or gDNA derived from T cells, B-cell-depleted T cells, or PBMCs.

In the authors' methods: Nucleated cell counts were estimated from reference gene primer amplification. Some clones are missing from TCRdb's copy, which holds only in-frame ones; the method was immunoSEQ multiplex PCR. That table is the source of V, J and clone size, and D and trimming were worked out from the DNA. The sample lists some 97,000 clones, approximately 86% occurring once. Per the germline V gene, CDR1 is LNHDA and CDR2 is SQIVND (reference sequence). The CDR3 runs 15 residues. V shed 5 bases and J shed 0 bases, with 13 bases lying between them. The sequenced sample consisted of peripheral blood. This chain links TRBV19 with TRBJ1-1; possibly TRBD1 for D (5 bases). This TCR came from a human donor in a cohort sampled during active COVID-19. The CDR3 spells CASSPPDRLNTEAFF. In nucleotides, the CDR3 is TGTGCCAGTAGTCCCCCCGACAGATTGAACACTGAAGCTTTCTTT.